This T cell receptor beta chain is from a study of T cell changes during pregnancy in multiple sclerosis. This CDR3 spans 15 amino acids. V was cut by 5 bases and J by 0 bases, with 13 bases left in between. Germline V CDR1 and CDR2: SGHNT, YENEEA. Method: immunoSEQ multiplex PCR; TCRdb's copy keeps in-frame clones and lacks some. Of 90,000 to 120,000 clones in the sample, approximately 94% are singletons; the top ten hold over 0.7%. Sequencing used peripheral blood, obtained before pregnancy. The receptor was isolated from a female donor with multiple sclerosis, enrolled in a pregnancy study. V and J are TRBV11-3 and TRBJ1-1; TRBD1 is a possible D gene (6 bases). CDR3 nucleotides: TGTGCCAGCAGCCCCTCTCAGGGGCTGAACACTGAAGCTTTCTTT. It encodes CASSPSQGLNTEAFF.